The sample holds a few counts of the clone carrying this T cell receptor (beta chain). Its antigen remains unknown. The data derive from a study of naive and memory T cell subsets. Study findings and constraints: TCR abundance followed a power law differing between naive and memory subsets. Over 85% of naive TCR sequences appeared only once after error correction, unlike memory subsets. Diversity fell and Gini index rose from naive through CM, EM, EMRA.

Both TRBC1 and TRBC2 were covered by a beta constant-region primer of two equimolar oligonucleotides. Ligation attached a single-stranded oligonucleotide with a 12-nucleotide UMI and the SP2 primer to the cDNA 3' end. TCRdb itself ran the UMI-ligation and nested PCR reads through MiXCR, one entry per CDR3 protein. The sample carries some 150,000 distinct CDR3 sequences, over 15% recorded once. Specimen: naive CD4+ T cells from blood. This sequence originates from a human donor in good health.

CDR3 sequence reads: CSASPTSGSKARNEQFF. The CDR3 bases are TGCAGTGCTAGCCCGACTAGCGGGAGCAAGGCAAGGAATGAGCAGTTCTTC. The chain has TRBV20-1 and TRBJ2-1, with 12 bases identical to TRBD2. This CDR3 comprises 17 residues. Germline CDR1 reads DFQATT; CDR2 reads SNEGSKA (reference sequence). The V segment lost 3 bases and the J segment 7 bases; nucleotides outside the gene matches: 13.